A selection of T cell receptor beta chains follows, all from one sample in a study of brain T cells in children with intractable seizures. The data were produced by immunoSEQ multiplex PCR, yet TCRdb's version contains in-frame clones alone and is incomplete. The sample has fewer than 85,000 clones, roughly 91% seen once. The sample in question was peripheral blood, obtained at surgery. The receptors come from a boy in the first two years of life with tuberous sclerosis and intractable seizures. Both conserved end residues are part of each CDR3. Fields, in order: D gene, V gene, J gene, clone size, CDR3 DNA, CDR3 protein. A D gene is named only where the DNA matches it firmly. Clone size, where shown, is once, few, many, or a class for clones that have expanded.

NA	TRBV3-1/TRBV3-2	TRBJ1-1	NA	TGTGCCAGCAGCCAGGGCTATAGCACTGAAGCTTTCTTT	CASSQGYSTEAFF
TRBD1	TRBV2	TRBJ1-2	NA	TGTGCCAGCAGTGAGGTACAGGGGGCGGGCTACACCTTC	CASSEVQGAGYTF
NA	TRBV6-5	TRBJ2-1	NA	TGTGCCAGCAGGGAGACTAGTAGAGGTGAGCAGTTCTTC	CASRETSRGEQFF
TRBD2	TRBV24-1	TRBJ2-7	NA	TGTGCCACCAGTGATGGACTAGCGGACGAGCAGTACTTC	CATSDGLADEQYF
NA	TRBV18	TRBJ1-2	NA	TGTGCCAGCTCACCACCGTCTGGGGGGTGGAACTATGGCTACACCTTC	CASSPPSGGWNYGYTF
TRBD2	TRBV6-1	TRBJ2-7	NA	TGTGCCAGCAGTCCCCCCCGGACTAGCGGTTACGAGCAGTACTTC	CASSPPRTSGYEQYF
NA	TRBV12-3/TRBV12-4	TRBJ1-5	NA	TGTGCCAGCAGCCGGGGGGGCAATCAGCCCCAGCATTTT	CASSRGGNQPQHF
TRBD2	TRBV6-6	TRBJ2-7	once	TGTGCCAGCAGCTACGGACTAGCGGCCGTCTACGAGCAGTACTTC	CASSYGLAAVYEQYF
NA	TRBV28	TRBJ1-2	NA	TGTGCCAGCAGTGACGGGGTTTTCGGCTACACCTTC	CASSDGVFGYTF
NA	TRBV7-3	TRBJ2-2	NA	TGTGCCAGCAGCTTTCCCGGATCGGGGGAGCTGTTTTTT	CASSFPGSGELFF
NA	TRBV5-4	TRBJ1-1	NA	TGTGCCAGCAGCTTCGGGAACACTGAAGCTTTCTTT	CASSFGNTEAFF
NA	TRBV5-1	TRBJ1-6	NA	TGCGCCAGCAGCCCCGGGGTCTATAATTCACCCCTCCACTTT	CASSPGVYNSPLHF
NA	TRBV3-1/TRBV3-2	TRBJ1-2	NA	TGTGCCAGCAGCCACCTAAGGGACCGTTACAACTATGGCTACACCTTC	CASSHLRDRYNYGYTF
NA	TRBV12-5	TRBJ2-1	NA	TGTGCTAGTGGTTTGCCCCGACCCCCAGGAAGTGAGCAGTTCTTC	CASGLPRPPGSEQFF
NA	TRBV29-1	TRBJ2-7	NA	TGCAGCGTTGAAGTCAAATCCTACGAGCAGTACTTC	CSVEVKSYEQYF
NA	TRBV11-3	TRBJ1-1	NA	TGTGCCAGCAGCTTAGCAGGGAACACTGAAGCTTTCTTT	CASSLAGNTEAFF
TRBD1	TRBV7-3	TRBJ2-7	NA	TGTGCCAGCAGCTTAGAGGGACAGAACTCAATATACGAGCAGTACTTC	CASSLEGQNSIYEQYF
NA	TRBV19	TRBJ2-3	NA	TGTGCCAGTAGTACTCGCCCGGCGGAAAGCACAGATACGCAGTATTTT	CASSTRPAESTDTQYF
NA	TRBV19	TRBJ1-5	NA	TGTGCCAGTAGTGGGGGGGCCGGGGGATATAGCAATCAGCCCCAGCATTTT	CASSGGAGGYSNQPQHF
NA	TRBV6-6	TRBJ2-7	once	TGTGCCAGCAACGACCCAAGGCCCGACGGCTACGAGCAGTACTTC	CASNDPRPDGYEQYF
NA	TRBV5-8	TRBJ1-2	NA	TGTGCCAGCAGCTTGGTGGACGTTCTAATAATCTATGGCTACACCTTC	CASSLVDVLIIYGYTF
TRBD2	TRBV19	TRBJ2-7	NA	TGTGCCAGTAGAGGGAATCGGGGTAGCGGGACCTCCTACGAGCAGTACTTC	CASRGNRGSGTSYEQYF
NA	TRBV19	TRBJ2-1	NA	TGTGCCAGTAGTATAGATAGACTAATCTATGAGCAGTTCTTC	CASSIDRLIYEQFF
NA	TRBV7-2	TRBJ1-6	NA	TGTGCCAGCAGCTTAGATGTGATCCCCTCCTATAATTCACCCCTCCACTTT	CASSLDVIPSYNSPLHF
NA	TRBV11-1	TRBJ2-7	NA	TGTGCCAGCAGCTCGCGTAGGGGCAGAGTACCCTACGAGCAGTACTTC	CASSSRRGRVPYEQYF
NA	TRBV19	TRBJ1-4	NA	TGTGCCAGTAGTACTTTTCGAGGCTATTCTGGTGAAAAACTGTTTTTT	CASSTFRGYSGEKLFF
NA	TRBV6-2/TRBV6-3	TRBJ1-2	once	TGTGCCAGCAGTTACAAATATGGCTACACCTTC	CASSYKYGYTF
TRBD1	TRBV27	TRBJ2-3	NA	TGTGCCAGCAGTCTCGGACAGGGGAGCACAGATACGCAGTATTTT	CASSLGQGSTDTQYF
TRBD2	TRBV7-2	TRBJ2-7	NA	TGTGCCAGCAGCCCGGACCCCTTAAGACTAGCGGGAGTCCAAGAGCAGTACTTC	CASSPDPLRLAGVQEQYF
TRBD2	TRBV19	TRBJ2-7	NA	TGTGCCAGTAGCATAGGGACTAGCGGGAACTACGAGCAGTACTTC	CASSIGTSGNYEQYF
NA	TRBV19	TRBJ1-5	NA	TGTGCCAGTAGTGTGTCGGTGGCAGGGTATAGCAATCAGCCCCAGCATTTT	CASSVSVAGYSNQPQHF
TRBD1	TRBV19	TRBJ1-5	NA	TGTGCCAGTAGTCTCGGGACAGGGGGGGGGTTGAGCAATCAGCCCCAGCATTTT	CASSLGTGGGLSNQPQHF
TRBD2	TRBV2	TRBJ2-7	NA	TGTGCCAGCAGTGGTCTAGCGGGATTCTACGAGCAGTACTTC	CASSGLAGFYEQYF